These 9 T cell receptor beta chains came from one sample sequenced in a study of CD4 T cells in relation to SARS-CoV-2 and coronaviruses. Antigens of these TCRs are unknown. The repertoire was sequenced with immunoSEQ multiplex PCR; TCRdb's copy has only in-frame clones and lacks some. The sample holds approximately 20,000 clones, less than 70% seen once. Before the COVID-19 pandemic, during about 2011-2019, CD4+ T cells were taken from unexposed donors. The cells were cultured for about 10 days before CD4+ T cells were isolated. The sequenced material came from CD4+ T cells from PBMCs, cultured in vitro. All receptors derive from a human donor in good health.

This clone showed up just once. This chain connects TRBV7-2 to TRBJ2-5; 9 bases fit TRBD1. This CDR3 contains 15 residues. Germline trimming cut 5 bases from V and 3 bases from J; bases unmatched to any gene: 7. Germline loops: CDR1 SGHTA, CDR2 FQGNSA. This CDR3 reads CASSPDRGWEETQYF. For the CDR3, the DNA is TGTGCCAGCAGCCCGGACAGGGGATGGGAAGAGACCCAGTACTTC.

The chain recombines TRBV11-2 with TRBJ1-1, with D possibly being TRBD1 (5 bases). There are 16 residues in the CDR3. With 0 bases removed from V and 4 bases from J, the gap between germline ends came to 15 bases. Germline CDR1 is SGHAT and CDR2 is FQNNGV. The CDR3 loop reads CASSLDRGTIGTEAFF. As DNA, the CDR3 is TGTGCCAGCAGCTTAGATCGAGGGACTATCGGCACTGAAGCTTTCTTT. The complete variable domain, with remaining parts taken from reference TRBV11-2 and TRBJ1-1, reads EAGVAQSPRYKIIEKRQSVAFWCNPISGHATLYWYQQILGQGPKLLIQFQNNGVVDDSQLPKDRFSAERLKGVDSTLKIQPAKLEDSAVYLCASSLDRGTIGTEAFFGQGTRLTVV.

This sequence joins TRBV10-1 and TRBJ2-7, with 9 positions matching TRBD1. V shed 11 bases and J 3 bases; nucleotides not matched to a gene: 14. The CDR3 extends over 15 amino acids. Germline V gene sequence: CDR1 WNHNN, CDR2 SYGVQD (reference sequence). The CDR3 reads CAAGRSRTGDYEQYF. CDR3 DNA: TGCGCCGCCGGTCGTAGTAGGACAGGGGACTACGAGCAGTACTTC.

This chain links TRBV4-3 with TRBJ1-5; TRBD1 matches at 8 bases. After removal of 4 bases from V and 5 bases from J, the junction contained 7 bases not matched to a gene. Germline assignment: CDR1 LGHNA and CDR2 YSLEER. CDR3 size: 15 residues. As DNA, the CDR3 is TGCGCCAGCAGCCCTTATGTGACAGGGGATCAGCCCCAGCATTTT. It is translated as CASSPYVTGDQPQHF.

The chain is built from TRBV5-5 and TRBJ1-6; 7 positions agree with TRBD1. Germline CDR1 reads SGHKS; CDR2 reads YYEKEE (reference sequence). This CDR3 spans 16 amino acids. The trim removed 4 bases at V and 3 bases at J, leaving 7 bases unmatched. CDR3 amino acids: CASSPRQGNYNSPLHF. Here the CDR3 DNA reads TGTGCCAGCAGCCCGAGACAGGGAAACTATAATTCACCCCTCCACTTT.

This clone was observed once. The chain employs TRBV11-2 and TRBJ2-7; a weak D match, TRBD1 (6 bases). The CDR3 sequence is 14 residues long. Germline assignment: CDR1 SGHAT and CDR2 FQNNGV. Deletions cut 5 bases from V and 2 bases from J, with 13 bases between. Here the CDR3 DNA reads TGTGCCAGCAGCCATCGGACAGAAGCCTACGAGCAGTACTTC. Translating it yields CASSHRTEAYEQYF.

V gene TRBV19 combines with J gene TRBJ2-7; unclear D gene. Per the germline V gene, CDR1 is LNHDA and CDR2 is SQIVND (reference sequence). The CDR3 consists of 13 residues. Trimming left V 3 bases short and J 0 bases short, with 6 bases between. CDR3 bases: TGTGCCAGTAGTATTCAGGCCTCCTACGAGCAGTACTTC. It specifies CASSIQASYEQYF.

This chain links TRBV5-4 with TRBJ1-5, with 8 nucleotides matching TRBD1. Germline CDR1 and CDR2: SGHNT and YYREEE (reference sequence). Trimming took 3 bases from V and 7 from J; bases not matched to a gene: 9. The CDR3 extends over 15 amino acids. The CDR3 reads CASSSDRGPAQPQHF. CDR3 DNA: TGTGCCAGCAGCTCAGACAGGGGACCAGCCCAGCCCCAGCATTTT.

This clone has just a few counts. CDR3 loop: CASNLGGANVLTF. The CDR3 nucleotides read TGTGCCAGCAATCTTGGTGGGGCCAACGTCCTGACTTTC. The rearrangement joins TRBV2 to TRBJ2-6, with D unresolved. Per germline, CDR1 SNHLY and CDR2 FYNNEI. The CDR3 runs to 13 residues. The ends were cut back, 7 bases at V and 3 bases at J, with 7 bases in the middle. The entire variable domain, with the rest obtained from reference TRBV2 and TRBJ2-6, is as follows: EPEVTQTPSHQVTQMGQEVILRCVPISNHLYFYWYRQILGQKVEFLVSFYNNEISEKSEIFDDQFSVERPDGSNFTLKIRSTKLEDSAMYFCASNLGGANVLTFGAGSRLTVL.